A single sample gave rise to the 26 T cell receptor beta chains below, sequenced in a study of blood T cell repertoires in COVID-19. TCRdb's copy holds only in-frame clones and misses some; the assay was immunoSEQ multiplex PCR. The table includes some 52,000 clones, around 86% detected once. The sequencing input was peripheral blood. These receptor sequences come from a human donor in a cohort sampled during active COVID-19.

This chain connects TRBV27 to TRBJ2-1; 10 bases fit TRBD1. Germline-derived CDR1 and CDR2 are MNHEY and SMNVEV (reference sequence). Trimming took 10 bases from V and 6 from J; bases not matched to a gene: 12. The CDR3 spans 15 residues. CDR3 amino acids: CATRDRGTRANEQFF. The CDR3 DNA reads as TGTGCCACGAGGGACAGGGGAACGAGGGCCAATGAGCAGTTCTTC.

This CDR3 reads CASSLEQGLAFF. CDR3 coding DNA: TGCGCCAGCAGCTTGGAGCAGGGTTTAGCTTTCTTT. The chain links TRBV5-1 to TRBJ1-1, with D tentatively TRBD1 (5 bases). CDR3 size: 12 residues. V lost 0 bases and J lost 10, with 10 bases in between. The V gene's germline CDR1 is SGHRS and CDR2 YFSETQ.

This clone was seen at least ten times. The chain uses TRBV2 and TRBJ2-1, with TRBD1 matching 8 bases. Germline values: CDR1 SNHLY, CDR2 FYNNEI. This CDR3 comprises 15 residues. V lost 6 bases and J lost 8; bases outside the gene matches: 12. CDR3 coding DNA: TGTGCCAGCAGCGGACAGGGTGCGCAGTTCTATGAGCAGTTCTTC. Translated: CASSGQGAQFYEQFF.

The CDR3 here is CASSLMEQSKTQYF. The CDR3 region has the DNA TGTGCCAGCAGCTTAATGGAACAGTCCAAGACCCAGTACTTC. The rearrangement uses TRBV7-3 and TRBJ2-5; D ambiguous. CDR1 SGHTA and CDR2 FQGTGA come from the germline V gene. The CDR3 is made up of 14 amino acids. The V end lost 1 base, the J end lost 6 bases, and 12 bases lay between the germline ends. Drawing the rest from reference TRBV7-3 and TRBJ2-5, the complete variable domain is GAGVSQTPSNKVTEKGKYVELRCDPISGHTALYWYRQSLGQGPEFLIYFQGTGAADDSGLPNDRFFAVRPEGSVSTLKIQRTERGDSAVYLCASSLMEQSKTQYFGPGTRLLVL.

The genes are TRBV6-6 and TRBJ2-7; 8 positions agree with TRBD2. V lost 7 bases, J lost 5 bases, and 13 bases stayed unmatched. This CDR3 is built from 15 residues. CDR1 and CDR2 from the germline V gene are MNHNY and SVGAGI (reference sequence). The CDR3 loop reads CASTDSGGSTNEQYF. CDR3 in DNA: TGTGCCAGCACCGACTCGGGGGGGAGTACTAACGAGCAGTACTTC.

V is TRBV5-8 and J is TRBJ2-2; tentative D call: TRBD1 (5 bases). CDR1 is SGHTS and CDR2 is YDEGEE in the germline V gene. V was clipped by 7 bases and J by 1 base, with 11 bases between them. CDR3 length: 14 amino acids. The CDR3 here is CASHHTGNTGELFF. CDR3 in DNA: TGTGCCAGCCATCATACAGGGAACACCGGGGAGCTGTTTTTT.

J is TRBJ2-5 and V is TRBV4-1; D is possibly TRBD1 (8 bases). The CDR3 contains 15 residues. Germline lookup yields CDR1 MGHRA and CDR2 YSYEKL. Trimming cost V 4 bases and J 4 bases, with 16 bases left between them. CDR3 nucleotide sequence: TGCGCCAGCAGCCCAGCGGGGACAGGCCGAGAGACCCAGTACTTC. Translation: CASSPAGTGRETQYF.

The rearrangement uses TRBV5-1 and TRBJ2-1, with TRBD1 matching over 7 bases. Germline V gene data show CDR1 as SGHRS and CDR2 as YFSETQ. V gave up 4 bases and J gave up 4 bases; unmatched junction bases: 8. CDR3 size: 15 residues. Here the CDR3 DNA reads TGCGCCAGCAGCGTTACCGGGACAGCTTACAATGAGCAGTTCTTC. Translating it yields CASSVTGTAYNEQFF.

The chain joins TRBV6-1 to TRBJ2-7, with a tentative D call TRBD1 (6 bases). There are 14 residues in the CDR3. Germline lookup yields CDR1 MNHNS and CDR2 SASEGT. Deletions cut 3 bases from V and 3 bases from J, with 12 bases between. The CDR3 DNA reads as TGTGCCAGCAGTGATTTAGGCAGGGGCTACGAGCAGTACTTC. It encodes CASSDLGRGYEQYF.

The chain links TRBV12-5 to TRBJ2-7; possible D gene TRBD1, 5 bases. The CDR3 totals 16 residues. Germline V CDR1 and CDR2: LGHNT, FRNRAP. Deletions cut 4 bases from V and 5 bases from J, with 21 bases between. The CDR3 spells CASGSMGPGIFHEQYF. The CDR3 bases are TGTGCTAGTGGTTCGATGGGGCCAGGGATATTCCACGAGCAGTACTTC. Variable domain in full (rest from reference TRBV12-5 and TRBJ2-7): DARVTQTPRHKVTEMGQEVTMRCQPILGHNTVFWYRQTMMQGLELLAYFRNRAPLDDSGMPKDRFSAEMPDATLATLKIQPSEPRDSAVYFCASGSMGPGIFHEQYFGPGTRLTVT.

Turning to this clone: Other DNA sequences in this sample translate to the same CDR3. J is TRBJ1-2 and V is TRBV5-1; 8 positions match TRBD1. V shed 4 bases and J 0 bases; nucleotides not matched to a gene: 5. Per the germline V gene, CDR1 is SGHRS and CDR2 is YFSETQ. This CDR3 has 15 amino acids. CDR3 in amino acids: CASSRTGGTNYGYTF. CDR3 coding DNA: TGCGCCAGCAGCCGAACAGGGGGGACTAACTATGGCTACACCTTC. Complete variable domain (other parts from reference TRBV5-1 and TRBJ1-2): KAGVTQTPRYLIKTRGQQVTLSCSPISGHRSVSWYQQTPGQGLQFLFEYFSETQRNKGNFPGRFSGRQFSNSRSEMNVSTLELGDSALYLCASSRTGGTNYGYTFGSGTRLTVV.

The gene calls are TRBV11-2 and TRBJ2-2, with 7 bases matching TRBD2. Germline trimming cut 4 bases from V and 3 bases from J; bases unmatched to any gene: 5. The CDR3 sequence is 15 residues long. Per the germline V gene, CDR1 is SGHAT and CDR2 is FQNNGV. DNA for the CDR3: TGTGCCAGCAGCTCTCGGGACTACTACACCGGGGAGCTGTTTTTT. Amino acids: CASSSRDYYTGELFF. The full variable domain, completed using reference TRBV11-2 and TRBJ2-2, is EAGVAQSPRYKIIEKRQSVAFWCNPISGHATLYWYQQILGQGPKLLIQFQNNGVVDDSQLPKDRFSAERLKGVDSTLKIQPAKLEDSAVYLCASSSRDYYTGELFFGEGSRLTVL.

This chain uses TRBV7-9 with TRBJ2-1; 14 positions agree with TRBD2. Trimming took 4 bases from V and 9 from J; bases not matched to a gene: 11. The CDR3 length is 17 residues. Germline CDR1 reads SEHNR; CDR2 reads FQNEAQ (reference sequence). In nucleotides, the CDR3 is TGTGCCAGCAGCTCCCTGGGACTAGCGGGAGTAGAAGGTGAGCAGTTCTTC. This translates into CASSSLGLAGVEGEQFF.

The chain is built from TRBV5-1 and TRBJ2-1; 9 nucleotides match TRBD1. Germline V gene lookup returns CDR1 SGHRS and CDR2 YFSETQ. The CDR3 consists of 14 residues. J gave up 5 bases and V 4 bases, and 4 bases lay outside the gene matches. The CDR3 DNA reads TGCGCCAGCAGCGTTGGGACAGGGAACAATGAGCAGTTCTTC. Its translation is CASSVGTGNNEQFF. The entire variable domain, with the rest obtained from reference TRBV5-1 and TRBJ2-1, is as follows: KAGVTQTPRYLIKTRGQQVTLSCSPISGHRSVSWYQQTPGQGLQFLFEYFSETQRNKGNFPGRFSGRQFSNSRSEMNVSTLELGDSALYLCASSVGTGNNEQFFGPGTRLTVL.

V gene TRBV12-3 or TRBV12-4 combines with J gene TRBJ2-1; the D gene is possibly TRBD1 (5 bases). V gave up 3 bases and J gave up 8 bases, with 11 bases separating them. This CDR3 is built from 13 residues. Written as DNA, the CDR3 is TGTGCCAGCAGTTTTCAGGGCCCGCATGAGCAGTTCTTC. Translation: CASSFQGPHEQFF.

The genes are TRBV6-5 and TRBJ2-4; the match to TRBD2 covers 8 bases. V trimming: 0 bases; J trimming: 3 bases; junction bases outside the gene matches: 4. The CDR3 is 16 amino acids. Germline V lookup: CDR1 MNHEY, CDR2 SVGAGI. DNA of the CDR3: TGTGCCAGCAGTTACTCCCTCGGGGGGGGCAAAAACATTCAGTACTTC. It encodes CASSYSLGGGKNIQYF.

The chain combines TRBV6-6 with TRBJ2-7, with D tentatively TRBD1 (6 bases). The CDR3 has 14 amino acids. The germline gives CDR1 MNHNY, CDR2 SVGAGI (reference sequence). V was trimmed by 5 bases and J by 3 bases, leaving 14 bases between them. The CDR3 DNA reads as TGTGCCAGCAGTAACAGTAGGGGGAGCTACGAGCAGTACTTC. Translated: CASSNSRGSYEQYF.

CDR3 DNA sequence: TGCGCCAGCAGCGTCCAGGGCGGGGGGTCCTACGAGCAGTACTTC. Translating it yields CASSVQGGGSYEQYF. The chain links TRBV5-1 to TRBJ2-7, with TRBD2 matching over 8 bases. The length of the CDR3 is 15 residues. CDR1 SGHRS and CDR2 YFSETQ come from the germline V gene. With 4 bases clipped from V and 1 base from J, the junction kept 7 bases outside the gene matches.

V and J are TRBV5-6 and TRBJ2-7, with TRBD2 identical over 12 bases. The V and J ends lost 4 bases and 0 bases, in that order; junction bases with no gene match: 8. The CDR3 has 17 amino acids. Germline V lookup: CDR1 SGHDT, CDR2 YYEEEE. Written as DNA, the CDR3 is TGTGCCAGCAGCCGGACTAGCGGGGCCACAAGCTCCTACGAGCAGTACTTC. This encodes CASSRTSGATSSYEQYF.

The chain joins TRBV19 to TRBJ1-3; possible D gene TRBD1, 6 bases. V was clipped by 6 bases and J by 0 bases, with 21 bases between them. From germline, CDR1 is LNHDA and CDR2 SQIVND (reference sequence). The CDR3 spans 18 residues. The CDR3 DNA reads TGTGCCAGTAGCCAAACCGGGACACCTATGTACTCTGGAAACACCATATATTTT. Protein: CASSQTGTPMYSGNTIYF.

This chain uses TRBV28 with TRBJ1-2; D remains unclear. The germline V gene encodes CDR1 MDHEN and CDR2 SYDVKM. CDR3 size: 13 residues. The V gene lost 3 bases and the J gene lost 5 bases, with 10 bases spanning the gap. The CDR3 is CASSFHVTYGYTF. The DNA for the CDR3 is TGTGCCAGCAGTTTTCACGTAACTTATGGCTACACCTTC.

The chain links TRBV6-4 to TRBJ2-5, with 7 bases aligning to TRBD1. CDR3 size: 13 residues. Losses at the gene ends were 6 bases for V and 3 bases for J; bases not matched to a gene: 4. Germline-derived CDR1 and CDR2 are MRHNA and SNTAGT. The CDR3 region is CASRHTGEETQYF. As DNA, the CDR3 is TGTGCCAGCAGACATACAGGGGAAGAGACCCAGTACTTC.

The chain is built from TRBV4-2 and TRBJ1-2; D is possibly TRBD1 (5 bases). Germline V gene sequence: CDR1 LGHNA, CDR2 YNFKEQ. The CDR3 loop spans 14 amino acids. Trimming left V 0 bases short and J 8 bases short, with 13 bases between. The CDR3 loop is CASSQELAGQGYTF. DNA for the CDR3: TGTGCCAGCAGCCAAGAGTTGGCAGGGCAGGGCTACACCTTC.

The genes are TRBV19 and TRBJ2-6, with D possibly being TRBD2 (5 bases). The V gene lost 5 bases and the J gene lost 0 bases, with 8 bases spanning the gap. Per germline, CDR1 LNHDA and CDR2 SQIVND (reference sequence). The CDR3 has 15 amino acids. CDR3 sequence reads: CASSGLPSGANVLTF. The CDR3 coding sequence is TGTGCCAGTAGTGGACTGCCCTCTGGGGCCAACGTCCTGACTTTC. Filled out from reference TRBV19 and TRBJ2-6, the complete variable domain reads DGGITQSPKYLFRKEGQNVTLSCEQNLNHDAMYWYRQDPGQGLRLIYYSQIVNDFQKGDIAEGYSVSREKKESFPLTVTSAQKNPTAFYLCASSGLPSGANVLTFGAGSRLTVL.

CDR3 DNA: TGTGCCAGCAGCTTAGCGGGCCCTAGCACAGATACGCAGTATTTT. Translation gives CASSLAGPSTDTQYF. The J gene is TRBJ2-3, the V gene TRBV7-8; D unclear. This CDR3 has 15 residues. Germline-derived CDR1 and CDR2 are SGHVS and FQNEAQ. Trimming left V 0 bases short and J 0 bases short, with 7 bases between.

J is TRBJ1-6 and V is TRBV5-1, with TRBD1 matching over 9 bases. CDR1 is SGHRS, CDR2 YFSETQ, per germline. The CDR3 runs 19 residues. V was pared by 4 bases and J by 10 bases, with 21 bases of the junction left unmatched. The CDR3 DNA is TGCGCCAGCAGCAAGGACTTGCCGGGACAGGGAGGGAGGGACTCACCCCTCCACTTT. As protein: CASSKDLPGQGGRDSPLHF. The variable domain in full, with the rest retrieved from reference TRBV5-1 and TRBJ1-6, is KAGVTQTPRYLIKTRGQQVTLSCSPISGHRSVSWYQQTPGQGLQFLFEYFSETQRNKGNFPGRFSGRQFSNSRSEMNVSTLELGDSALYLCASSKDLPGQGGRDSPLHFGNGTRLTVT.